These 30 T cell receptor beta chains came from one sample sequenced in a study of Ad26.COV2.S vaccination and SARS-CoV-2 variants (dated by TCRdb to the early 2020s). Sample treatment or condition, as interpreted from the label and publication: about 20 received Ad26.COV2.S at low or high dose, single or two shots; 5 received placebo; per-sample allocation not given. Repertoires of vaccine and placebo recipients were sequenced from samples collected on day 63 after the first injection. Libraries were made using the immunoSEQ multiplex PCR assay. TCRdb stores this immuneACCESS table with in-frame sequences only. Part of the clones is absent; in the studies checked, under half of the shortfall reflects unresolved V genes, and no reason is known for the rest. The sample data list hundreds of thousands of clones, and approximately 90% of these were observed just once. The top ten clonotypes cover 5% of the sample.

Sequenced material: peripheral blood, taken in a trial of Ad26.COV2.S vaccine versus placebo. These receptors were obtained from a person between 18 and 65 years old who received the Ad26.COV2.S COVID-19 vaccine or a placebo.

V gene TRBV5-1 combines with J gene TRBJ2-4, with TRBD1 as a possible D gene (6 bases). The CDR3 loop spans 15 amino acids. Germline lookup yields CDR1 SGHRS and CDR2 YFSETQ. V was trimmed by 4 bases and J by 5 bases, leaving 16 bases between them. The CDR3 DNA is TGCGCCAGCAGCCCGTTACCGACAGGAGAAAACATTCAGTACTTC. Its protein is CASSPLPTGENIQYF.

The genes are TRBV25-1 and TRBJ2-6; D not resolved. The V end was cut by 2 bases, the J end by 1 base, with 3 bases between. Germline V gives CDR1 MGHDK, CDR2 SYGVNS. This CDR3 is 14 amino acids long. The CDR3 loop reads CASSERSGANVLTF. The CDR3 DNA reads TGTGCCAGCAGTGAAAGATCTGGGGCCAACGTCCTGACTTTC.

V is TRBV7-9 and J is TRBJ2-3; tentative D call: TRBD1 (5 bases). Trimming left V 1 base short and J 4 bases short, with 9 bases between. Germline lookup yields CDR1 SEHNR and CDR2 FQNEAQ (reference sequence). The CDR3 contains 14 residues. The CDR3 region has the DNA TGTGCCAGCAGCTTAGGGCGGACATCAGATACGCAGTATTTT. As protein: CASSLGRTSDTQYF.

The rearrangement uses TRBV27 and TRBJ1-6, with D possibly TRBD1 on 6 matching bases. The CDR3 has 15 amino acids. Germline V gene data show CDR1 as MNHEY and CDR2 as SMNVEV (reference sequence). Deletions cut 4 bases from V and 10 bases from J, with 17 bases between. The CDR3 region is CASSSWTAAGSPLHF. DNA for the CDR3: TGTGCCAGCAGTTCCTGGACAGCAGCGGGATCACCCCTCCACTTT.

The chain joins TRBV7-2 to TRBJ2-7; 7 bases match TRBD1. Germline assignment: CDR1 SGHTA and CDR2 FQGNSA. Germline trimming cut 5 bases from V and 9 bases from J; bases unmatched to any gene: 16. This CDR3 has 15 residues. CDR3 sequence (DNA): TGTGCCAGCAGCCCCGGACAGGTAGGGCTTCGGGGGCAGTACTTC. Protein product: CASSPGQVGLRGQYF.

The V call is TRBV5-6, the J call TRBJ1-3; the match to TRBD1 covers 7 bases. Trimming removed 5 bases from V and 2 bases from J; junction bases left unmatched: 4. CDR1 SGHDT and CDR2 YYEEEE come from the germline V gene. The CDR3 is made up of 14 amino acids. CDR3 sequence reads: CASRTGTAGNTIYF. The CDR3 nucleotides read TGTGCCAGCAGGACCGGGACAGCTGGAAACACCATATATTTT.

The table lists this clone with a count of one. The chain is built from TRBV18 and TRBJ1-1; D gene unclear. The CDR3 totals 14 residues. Germline loops: CDR1 KGHSH, CDR2 LQKENI. Trimming took 2 bases from V and 10 from J, leaving 17 bases between them. CDR3 residues: CASSPEGRGGGAFF. The CDR3, as DNA: TGTGCCAGCTCACCAGAAGGTCGGGGTGGCGGAGCTTTCTTT.

V is TRBV2 and J is TRBJ2-7; 9 bases are shared with TRBD2. The germline V gene encodes CDR1 SNHLY and CDR2 FYNNEI. Trimming removed 3 bases from V and 4 bases from J; junction bases left unmatched: 10. The CDR3 extends over 16 amino acids. CDR3 region: CASSESGLAFGYEQYF. CDR3 in DNA: TGTGCCAGCAGTGAGTCCGGACTAGCGTTCGGTTACGAGCAGTACTTC.

The rearrangement uses TRBV5-4 and TRBJ2-1; TRBD1 is a possible D gene (6 bases). The CDR3 is made up of 15 amino acids. Germline CDR1 and CDR2: SGHNT and YYREEE (reference sequence). V lost 2 bases and J 4 bases, leaving 13 bases between the germline ends. Here the CDR3 reads CASSFRGFNYNEQFF. CDR3 bases: TGTGCCAGCAGCTTCAGGGGTTTCAATTACAATGAGCAGTTCTTC.

This rearrangement joins TRBV5-6 to TRBJ1-6; D call uncertain. Trimming left V 3 bases short and J 0 bases short, with 10 bases between. Germline V CDR1 and CDR2: SGHDT, YYEEEE. There are 16 residues in the CDR3. The CDR3 spells CASSSDRLSYNSPLHF. The CDR3 nucleotides read TGTGCCAGCAGCTCGGACCGCCTCTCCTATAATTCACCCCTCCACTTT.

The V call is TRBV6-2 or TRBV6-3, the J call TRBJ1-1; 7 bases agree with TRBD1. Germline V lookup: CDR1 MNHEY, CDR2 SVGEGT. Trimming at V came to 5 bases and at J to 1 base, leaving 1 base not matched to a gene. The CDR3 loop spans 13 amino acids. The DNA for the CDR3 is TGTGCCAGCAGTAGGACAGGGAACACTGAAGCTTTCTTT. The encoded protein is CASSRTGNTEAFF.

The count of this clone is one. The chain recombines TRBV28 with TRBJ2-7, with D perhaps matching TRBD1 (6 bases). The CDR3 runs 14 residues. V was cut by 5 bases and J by 0 bases, with 11 bases left in between. Germline V gene lookup returns CDR1 MDHEN and CDR2 SYDVKM. The CDR3 sequence is CASSTGTYSYEQYF. The CDR3 bases are TGTGCCAGCAGTACCGGGACATACTCCTACGAGCAGTACTTC.

V is TRBV19 and J is TRBJ2-4, with a weak D call TRBD1 (6 bases). Trimming took off 5 bases at V and 8 bases at J, with 19 bases between the two ends. The CDR3 length is 15 residues. Per the germline V gene, CDR1 is LNHDA and CDR2 is SQIVND (reference sequence). This chain's CDR3 is CASSFRGPLGDIQYF. The CDR3 region has the DNA TGTGCCAGTAGTTTCAGGGGACCGCTGGGGGACATTCAGTACTTC.

The chain employs TRBV15 and TRBJ2-2, with 9 positions matching TRBD1. The germline V gene encodes CDR1 LNHNV and CDR2 YYDKDF (reference sequence). This CDR3 region has 17 residues. V dropped 0 bases and J dropped 3; count of bases not matched to a gene: 5. CDR3 in amino acids: CATSRDRRTGDTGELFF. The CDR3 region has the DNA TGTGCCACCAGCAGAGATAGGAGGACAGGGGACACCGGGGAGCTGTTTTTT.

The rearrangement links TRBV6-2 or TRBV6-3 to TRBJ2-7; 9 nucleotides agree with TRBD1. The CDR3 totals 16 residues. V lost 5 bases, J lost 0 bases, and 8 bases stayed unmatched. Per germline, CDR1 MNHEY and CDR2 SVGEGT. CDR3 in DNA: TGTGCCAGCAGTGGCACAGGGGGCCTGAGCTCCTACGAGCAGTACTTC. Encoded protein: CASSGTGGLSSYEQYF.

The V call is TRBV27, the J call TRBJ2-2; D gene unclear. Germline CDR1 reads MNHEY; CDR2 reads SMNVEV (reference sequence). The CDR3 contains 13 residues. V gave up 6 bases and J gave up 0 bases, with 5 bases separating them. The CDR3: CASRLTNTGELFF. The CDR3 coding sequence is TGTGCCAGCAGACTAACGAACACCGGGGAGCTGTTTTTT.

This sequence joins TRBV21-1 and TRBJ2-2; TRBD2 is the table's D call, not checked against the DNA. TRBV21-1 is recorded as a pseudogene. The CDR3 has 15 amino acids. The CDR3 DNA is TGTGGCCCGTGTACAACCGGGACTTTTCCCGGGGAGCTGTTTTTT. Translating it yields CGPCTTGTFPGELFF.

The gene calls are TRBV7-2 and TRBJ1-1; weak D call: TRBD1 (6 bases). The CDR3 is 14 amino acids. Germline V lookup: CDR1 SGHTA, CDR2 FQGNSA. Trimming stripped 5 bases from V and 6 bases from J, with 16 bases between. The CDR3 nucleotides are TGTGCCAGCAGCAGTGCGGGGGGGGCTGCTGAAGCTTTCTTT. Protein product: CASSSAGGAAEAFF.

This clone was detected once. This sequence joins TRBV30 and TRBJ1-6; D is ambiguous. Trimming removed 0 bases from V and 9 bases from J, with 12 bases in between. CDR3 length: 14 amino acids. From germline, CDR1 is GTSNPN and CDR2 SVGIG (reference sequence). CDR3 coding DNA: TGTGCCTGGAGTGTGGGTGATATGGGTTCACCCCTCCACTTT. It yields the protein CAWSVGDMGSPLHF.

The chain joins TRBV28 to TRBJ2-7; weak D call: TRBD2 (5 bases). This CDR3 is 15 amino acids long. The germline gives CDR1 MDHEN, CDR2 SYDVKM. The V and J ends lost 4 bases and 1 base respectively, with 14 bases between them. The CDR3 DNA sequence: TGTGCCAGCAGTTACGGACTTTCATCTTCCTACGAGCAGTACTTC. Translation gives CASSYGLSSSYEQYF.

The chain is built from TRBV19 and TRBJ1-3; tentatively, D is TRBD1 (5 bases). This CDR3 is built from 15 residues. V lost 8 bases and J 5 bases, leaving 19 bases between the germline ends. In germline, CDR1 is LNHDA, CDR2 SQIVND (reference sequence). For the CDR3, the DNA is TGTGCCAGTGTTCCTAGGGGAGTTCGGCGAAACACCATATATTTT. Translation: CASVPRGVRRNTIYF.

The chain joins TRBV5-4 to TRBJ1-2, with D tentatively TRBD1 (6 bases). Germline CDR1 is SGHNT and CDR2 is YYREEE (reference sequence). There are 13 residues in the CDR3. V was cut by 4 bases and J by 2 bases, with 9 bases left in between. The CDR3 loop reads CASSARGNYGYTF. Written as DNA, the CDR3 is TGTGCCAGCAGCGCAAGGGGGAACTATGGCTACACCTTC.

V usage is TRBV2 and J usage is TRBJ2-2, with 9 bases fitting TRBD2. CDR1 and CDR2 (germline): SNHLY, FYNNEI. The CDR3 covers 15 residues. The ends lost 7 bases at V and 1 base at J; junction bases unmatched: 4. The CDR3 loop reads CASTLLAGNTGELFF. CDR3 nucleotide sequence: TGTGCCAGCACTTTACTAGCGGGGAACACCGGGGAGCTGTTTTTT. Full variable domain (missing parts from reference TRBV2 and TRBJ2-2): EPEVTQTPSHQVTQMGQEVILRCVPISNHLYFYWYRQILGQKVEFLVSFYNNEISEKSEIFDDQFSVERPDGSNFTLKIRSTKLEDSAMYFCASTLLAGNTGELFFGEGSRLTVL.

The chain employs TRBV9 and TRBJ2-3; 7 bases map to TRBD1. This CDR3 is 15 amino acids long. V dropped 3 bases and J dropped 2; count of bases not matched to a gene: 6. Germline V gene data show CDR1 as SGDLS and CDR2 as YYNGEE. Here the CDR3 DNA reads TGTGCCAGCAGCGAATGGGACAGACCCACAGATACGCAGTATTTT. Amino acids: CASSEWDRPTDTQYF.

Here the CDR3 DNA reads TGTGCCAGCAGTGACGACAGTAAAGAGACCCAGTACTTC. Protein sequence: CASSDDSKETQYF. This chain links TRBV2 with TRBJ2-5; D might be TRBD1 (5 bases). The CDR3 sequence is 13 residues long. Germline V gene lookup returns CDR1 SNHLY and CDR2 FYNNEI. V was shortened by 3 bases and J by 3 bases, with 8 bases between the two germline ends.

The chain combines TRBV5-1 with TRBJ1-1; D remains ambiguous. The CDR3 has 14 residues. Germline values: CDR1 SGHRS, CDR2 YFSETQ. V was pared by 0 bases and J by 1 base, with 7 bases between. The CDR3 is CASSLDGSNTEAFF. The CDR3 coding sequence is TGCGCCAGCAGCTTGGATGGCTCGAACACTGAAGCTTTCTTT. Drawing the rest from reference TRBV5-1 and TRBJ1-1, the complete variable domain is KAGVTQTPRYLIKTRGQQVTLSCSPISGHRSVSWYQQTPGQGLQFLFEYFSETQRNKGNFPGRFSGRQFSNSRSEMNVSTLELGDSALYLCASSLDGSNTEAFFGQGTRLTVV.

This chain links TRBV7-2 with TRBJ1-5; the D gene is possibly TRBD1 (6 bases). The germline CDR1 and CDR2 sequences are SGHTA and FQGNSA. Trimming left V 5 bases short and J 6 bases short, with 11 bases between. The CDR3 is 13 amino acids. The CDR3 loop is CASSPGHRQPQHF. Here the CDR3 DNA reads TGTGCCAGCAGCCCGGGACATCGTCAGCCCCAGCATTTT.

The CDR3, as DNA: TGTGCCAGCAGCGCCTCTAGGGGTACGGGTTCACCCCTCCACTTT. It specifies CASSASRGTGSPLHF. J is TRBJ1-6 and V is TRBV9; TRBD1 might be the D (5 bases). This CDR3 region has 15 residues. Germline V lookup: CDR1 SGDLS, CDR2 YYNGEE. V was trimmed by 3 bases and J by 9 bases, leaving 16 bases between them.

This clone came up once. The chain recombines TRBV18 with TRBJ1-3, with a weak D call TRBD1 (5 bases). CDR1 KGHSH and CDR2 LQKENI come from the germline V gene. Between the trimmed V and J ends, which lost 3 bases and 1 base, there was a span of 10 bases. CDR3 length equals 15 residues. The CDR3: CASSPQGSSGNTIYF. CDR3 sequence (DNA): TGTGCCAGCTCACCCCAGGGTTCGTCTGGAAACACCATATATTTT.

The rearrangement joins TRBV19 to TRBJ1-2; a possible D gene is TRBD1 (6 bases). This CDR3 spans 15 amino acids. Trimming shortened V by 3 bases and J by 5 bases, and 16 bases separated the two germline ends. CDR1 and CDR2 (germline): LNHDA, SQIVND (reference sequence). In DNA form, the CDR3 reads TGTGCCAGTAGTATCAGCGGAGCCGGGACATATGGCTACACCTTC. Translating gives CASSISGAGTYGYTF.